The 21 T cell receptor beta chains presented below share a single source sample, sequenced in a study of control samples from healthy donors and cancer patients. TCRdb's copy holds only in-frame clones and misses some; the assay was immunoSEQ multiplex PCR. The sample yields nearly 200,000 clones, about nine tenths seen once. Sequencing was carried out using blood. The source of these receptors is a man aged 25-40 years in good health.

This chain uses TRBV2 with TRBJ1-1, with 8 bases matching TRBD1. This CDR3 region has 15 residues. Germline V gives CDR1 SNHLY, CDR2 FYNNEI. V trimming: 3 bases; J trimming: 5 bases; junction bases outside the gene matches: 8. DNA of the CDR3: TGTGCCAGCAGTGACGGTGGCAGGGGGCGAACTGAAGCTTTCTTT. This translates into CASSDGGRGRTEAFF.

Remarks on this clone: Other DNA sequences in this specimen translate into the identical CDR3. The rearrangement uses TRBV15 and TRBJ2-1, with 7 bases identical to TRBD1. The V and J ends lost 8 bases and 6 bases, in that order; junction bases with no gene match: 10. The CDR3 extends over 14 amino acids. Germline V gives CDR1 LNHNV, CDR2 YYDKDF (reference sequence). This CDR3 is CATGPGQRTNEQFF. The CDR3 DNA sequence: TGTGCCACCGGTCCGGGACAGAGAACCAATGAGCAGTTCTTC.

V usage is TRBV28 and J usage is TRBJ1-2; 7 bases align to TRBD1. This CDR3 spans 16 amino acids. Germline lookup yields CDR1 MDHEN and CDR2 SYDVKM. Unmatched junction bases numbered 11, after V lost 2 bases and J lost 5 bases. CDR3 in amino acids: CASSLVEGQALYGYTF. Written as DNA, the CDR3 is TGTGCCAGCAGTTTAGTTGAAGGACAGGCTCTATATGGCTACACCTTC.

The rearrangement joins TRBV30 to TRBJ1-4; D uncertain. CDR1 and CDR2 (germline): GTSNPN, SVGIG (reference sequence). This CDR3 spans 15 amino acids. V was shortened by 2 bases and J by 7 bases, with 17 bases between the two germline ends. CDR3 protein: CAWSPLVGYGEKLFF. In DNA form, the CDR3 reads TGTGCCTGGAGTCCTTTAGTGGGATATGGTGAAAAACTGTTTTTT.

The sample holds one count of this clone. The J gene is TRBJ1-2, the V gene TRBV5-4; a weak D match, TRBD1 (5 bases). V was clipped by 4 bases and J by 4 bases, with 8 bases between them. The CDR3 runs to 12 residues. CDR1 SGHNT and CDR2 YYREEE come from the germline V gene (reference sequence). The DNA of the CDR3 is TGTGCCAGCAGCCTCGGGGGCTATGGCTACACCTTC. Amino acids: CASSLGGYGYTF.

This chain connects TRBV7-3 to TRBJ2-1; maybe TRBD2 (6 bases). Germline-derived CDR1 and CDR2 are SGHTA and FQGTGA. The CDR3 loop spans 16 amino acids. Deletions cut 4 bases from V and 2 bases from J, with 15 bases between. The CDR3 region has the DNA TGTGCCAGCAGCTCCCCCACCGGACTAACCTACAATGAGCAGTTCTTC. This translates into CASSSPTGLTYNEQFF.

This chain joins TRBV10-2 and TRBJ1-1, with D possibly matching TRBD1 (6 bases). There are 15 residues in the CDR3. Trimming took 0 bases from V and 4 from J, leaving 12 bases between them. Germline V CDR1 and CDR2: WSHSY, SAAADI. The CDR3 spells CASSESVAGATEAFF. DNA of the CDR3: TGCGCCAGCAGTGAGTCCGTAGCAGGGGCCACTGAAGCTTTCTTT.

J is TRBJ1-1 and V is TRBV11-2; no definite D call. The CDR3 length is 14 residues. V was clipped by 1 base and J by 0 bases, with 6 bases between them. CDR1 SGHAT and CDR2 FQNNGV come from the germline V gene. The CDR3 DNA follows: TGTGCCAGCAGCTTAGTTGGGTTGAACACTGAAGCTTTCTTT. Translation: CASSLVGLNTEAFF.

Here the CDR3 DNA reads TGCGCCAGCAGCCATCCACCGGGACAGGGCAACTATGGCTACACCTTC. Translated, it gives CASSHPPGQGNYGYTF. The rearrangement links TRBV4-1 to TRBJ1-2; the match to TRBD1 covers 9 bases. The germline V gene has CDR1 MGHRA and CDR2 YSYEKL. V dropped 3 bases and J dropped 2; count of bases not matched to a gene: 7. CDR3 length: 16 residues.

The rearrangement joins TRBV29-1 to TRBJ1-6; D may be TRBD1 (5 bases). The CDR3 loop spans 14 amino acids. V dropped 4 bases and J dropped 7 bases, with 14 bases sitting between them. CDR1 is SQVTM, CDR2 ANQGSEA, per germline. The CDR3 DNA sequence: TGCAGCGTTGGCCTCGGGGGGGGAAATTCACCCCTCCACTTT. Protein product: CSVGLGGGNSPLHF.

This chain uses TRBV5-1 with TRBJ1-1, with unresolved D. The V gene lost 2 bases and the J gene lost 0 bases, with 8 bases spanning the gap. This CDR3 is built from 14 residues. Germline CDR1 SGHRS, CDR2 YFSETQ. For the CDR3, the DNA is TGCGCCAGCAGCTTAATTATAGTGAACACTGAAGCTTTCTTT. Translation gives CASSLIIVNTEAFF.

V gene TRBV5-1 combines with J gene TRBJ1-3, with TRBD1 matching over 7 bases. V gave up 4 bases and J gave up 3 bases; unmatched junction bases: 16. This CDR3 has 18 residues. Germline CDR1 is SGHRS and CDR2 is YFSETQ. CDR3 region: CASSSLTIWTGSGNTIYF. As DNA, the CDR3 is TGCGCCAGCAGCAGCCTGACTATTTGGACAGGAAGTGGAAACACCATATATTTT. The full variable domain, its missing parts supplied by reference TRBV5-1 and TRBJ1-3, is KAGVTQTPRYLIKTRGQQVTLSCSPISGHRSVSWYQQTPGQGLQFLFEYFSETQRNKGNFPGRFSGRQFSNSRSEMNVSTLELGDSALYLCASSSLTIWTGSGNTIYFGEGSWLTVV.

This chain links TRBV18 with TRBJ1-6; D gene uncertain. CDR3 length equals 15 residues. Germline V gene data show CDR1 as KGHSH and CDR2 as LQKENI. V was cut by 2 bases and J by 7 bases, with 12 bases left in between. The CDR3 loop reads CASSPDKTANSPLHF. In DNA, the CDR3 is TGTGCCAGCTCACCAGACAAAACGGCGAATTCACCCCTCCACTTT. Full variable domain (missing parts from reference TRBV18 and TRBJ1-6): NAGVMQNPRHLVRRRGQEARLRCSPMKGHSHVYWYRQLPEEGLKFMVYLQKENIIDESGMPKERFSAEFPKEGPSILRIQQVVRGDSAAYFCASSPDKTANSPLHFGNGTRLTVT.

The rearrangement links TRBV2 to TRBJ1-2; D might be TRBD1 (6 bases). This CDR3 contains 13 residues. Trimming stripped 4 bases from V and 7 bases from J, with 13 bases between. Germline V gene sequence: CDR1 SNHLY, CDR2 FYNNEI. This CDR3 is CASSGTGNGGYTF. The CDR3 DNA follows: TGTGCCAGCAGTGGAACAGGGAACGGTGGCTACACCTTC.

This clone came up a few times. In nucleotides, the CDR3 is TGTGCCTGGAGCCGAATAATGGGTGAGGGGAGCGTAAACACCATATATTTT. It specifies CAWSRIMGEGSVNTIYF. The V call is TRBV30, the J call TRBJ1-3, with D possibly being TRBD1 (5 bases). The CDR3 runs 17 residues. Germline lookup yields CDR1 GTSNPN and CDR2 SVGIG (reference sequence). V dropped 3 bases and J dropped 6 bases, with 24 bases sitting between them.

The chain has TRBV11-2 and TRBJ2-7; 8 bases map to TRBD2. The CDR3 covers 14 residues. The J segment lost 3 bases and the V segment lost 5 bases, leaving 6 bases of the junction unmatched. In germline, CDR1 is SGHAT, CDR2 FQNNGV. The CDR3 DNA reads as TGTGCCAGCAGCAATTGGGGACTAGTCTACGAGCAGTACTTC. Translated: CASSNWGLVYEQYF.

V usage is TRBV10-3 and J usage is TRBJ2-7, with 7 bases aligning to TRBD1. After removal of 0 bases from V and 5 bases from J, the junction contained 13 bases not matched to a gene. This CDR3 has 17 residues. Germline-derived CDR1 and CDR2 are ENHRY and SYGVKD. The CDR3 sequence is CAISESSLIRGQNEQYF. The CDR3 DNA follows: TGTGCCATCAGTGAGTCATCTCTTATTCGGGGACAGAACGAGCAGTACTTC.

This chain links TRBV9 with TRBJ1-2, with D uncertain. CDR3 length: 14 amino acids. CDR1 and CDR2 from the germline V gene are SGDLS and YYNGEE. V was shortened by 0 bases and J by 3 bases, with 9 bases between the two germline ends. DNA for the CDR3: TGTGCCAGCAGCGTAGGGGAAAGTTACTATGGCTACACCTTC. As protein: CASSVGESYYGYTF. Full variable domain (remainder filled in from reference TRBV9 and TRBJ1-2): DSGVTQTPKHLITATGQRVTLRCSPRSGDLSVYWYQQSLDQGLQFLIQYYNGEERAKGNILERFSAQQFPDLHSELNLSSLELGDSALYFCASSVGESYYGYTFGSGTRLTVV.

V usage is TRBV2 and J usage is TRBJ1-1; 8 bases agree with TRBD1. Trimming removed 5 bases from V and 4 bases from J; junction bases left unmatched: 6. The CDR3 has 14 residues. Germline CDR1 SNHLY, CDR2 FYNNEI. The CDR3 protein is CASSLAGGITEAFF. CDR3 nucleotide sequence: TGTGCCAGCAGTCTGGCAGGGGGCATCACTGAAGCTTTCTTT.

V and J are TRBV4-2 and TRBJ1-4; perhaps TRBD1 as D (5 bases). CDR1 is LGHNA and CDR2 is YNFKEQ in the germline V gene. Trimming left V 1 base short and J 5 bases short, with 11 bases between. The CDR3 is 15 amino acids. This chain's CDR3 is CASSQGSRENEKLFF. Written as DNA, the CDR3 is TGTGCCAGCAGCCAAGGGAGCAGGGAAAATGAAAAACTGTTTTTT.

This sequence joins TRBV9 and TRBJ2-7, with D possibly TRBD1 on 5 matching bases. This CDR3 is 15 amino acids long. Germline CDR1 and CDR2: SGDLS and YYNGEE. Trimming removed 0 bases at V and 4 bases at J, with 14 bases between. CDR3 amino acids: CASSVDPGLGYEQYF. In nucleotides, the CDR3 is TGTGCCAGCAGCGTAGACCCAGGGTTAGGTTACGAGCAGTACTTC. The whole variable domain, remainder taken from reference TRBV9 and TRBJ2-7, is DSGVTQTPKHLITATGQRVTLRCSPRSGDLSVYWYQQSLDQGLQFLIQYYNGEERAKGNILERFSAQQFPDLHSELNLSSLELGDSALYFCASSVDPGLGYEQYFGPGTRLTVT.